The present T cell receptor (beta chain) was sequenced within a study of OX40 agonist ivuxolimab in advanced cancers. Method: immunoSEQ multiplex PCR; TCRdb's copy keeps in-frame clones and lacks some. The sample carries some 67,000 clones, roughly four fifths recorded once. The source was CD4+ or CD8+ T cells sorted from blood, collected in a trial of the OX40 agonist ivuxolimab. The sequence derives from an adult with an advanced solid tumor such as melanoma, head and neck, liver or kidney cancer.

The CDR3 reads CASSSSTARSGNTIYF. The DNA of the CDR3 is TGTGCCAGCAGCTCCTCTACTGCCCGCTCTGGAAACACCATATATTTT. The V call is TRBV7-2, the J call TRBJ1-3; D call uncertain. Germline lookup yields CDR1 SGHTA and CDR2 FQGNSA. The CDR3 spans 16 residues. Deletions cut 4 bases from V and 0 bases from J, with 13 bases between.